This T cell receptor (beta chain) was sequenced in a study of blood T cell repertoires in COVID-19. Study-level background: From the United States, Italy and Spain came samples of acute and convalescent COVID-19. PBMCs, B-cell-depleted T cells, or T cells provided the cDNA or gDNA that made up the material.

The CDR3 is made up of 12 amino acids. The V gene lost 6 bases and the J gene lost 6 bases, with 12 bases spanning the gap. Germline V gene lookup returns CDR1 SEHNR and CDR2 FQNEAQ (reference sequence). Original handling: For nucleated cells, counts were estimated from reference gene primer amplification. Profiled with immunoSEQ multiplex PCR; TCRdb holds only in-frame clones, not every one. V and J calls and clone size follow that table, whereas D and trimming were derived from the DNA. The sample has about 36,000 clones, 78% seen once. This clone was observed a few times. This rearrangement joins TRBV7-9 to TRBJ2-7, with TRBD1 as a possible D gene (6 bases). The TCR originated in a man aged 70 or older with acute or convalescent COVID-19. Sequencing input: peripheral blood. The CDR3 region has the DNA TGTGCCAGCAGATTACAGACAGGCGAGCAGTACTTC. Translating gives CASRLQTGEQYF.